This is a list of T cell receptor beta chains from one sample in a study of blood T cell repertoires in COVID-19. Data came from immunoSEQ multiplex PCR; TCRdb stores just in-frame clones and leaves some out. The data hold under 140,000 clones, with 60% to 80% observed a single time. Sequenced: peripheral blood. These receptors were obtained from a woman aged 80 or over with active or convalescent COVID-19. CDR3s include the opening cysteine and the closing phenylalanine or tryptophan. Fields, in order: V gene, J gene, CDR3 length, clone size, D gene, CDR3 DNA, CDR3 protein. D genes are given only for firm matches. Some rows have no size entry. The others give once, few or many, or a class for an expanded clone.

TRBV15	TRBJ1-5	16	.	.	TGTGCCACCAGCAGAGGTAACCGGGAGATCAATCAGCCCCAGCATTTT	CATSRGNREINQPQHF
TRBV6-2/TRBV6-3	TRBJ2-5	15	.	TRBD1	TGTGCCAGCAGTTACTCGAGCAGGGGGCTGGGGACCCAGTACTTC	CASSYSSRGLGTQYF
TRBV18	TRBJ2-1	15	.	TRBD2	TGTGCCAGCTCACTCGGGAGGGCCACCTACAATGAGCAGTTCTTC	CASSLGRATYNEQFF
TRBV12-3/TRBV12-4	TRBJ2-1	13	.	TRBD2	TGTGCCACAGTTAGCGGGAGTTTTGATGAGCAGTTCTTC	CATVSGSFDEQFF
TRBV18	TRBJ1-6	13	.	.	TGTGCCAGCTCACCATCAGATAATTCACCCCTCCACTTT	CASSPSDNSPLHF
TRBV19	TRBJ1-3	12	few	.	TGTGCCGTCGGTAGATCTGGAAACACCATATATTTT	CAVGRSGNTIYF
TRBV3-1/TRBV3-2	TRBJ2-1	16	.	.	TGTGCCAGCAGCCGTCCTGCGGGCGGGATTTACAATGAGCAGTTCTTC	CASSRPAGGIYNEQFF
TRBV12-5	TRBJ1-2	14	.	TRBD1	TGTGCTAGTGGCAACGGGACAGGGGACTATGGCTACACCTTC	CASGNGTGDYGYTF
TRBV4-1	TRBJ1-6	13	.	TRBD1	TGCGCCAGCAGCCAGGGGACAGCCTCACCCCTCCACTTT	CASSQGTASPLHF
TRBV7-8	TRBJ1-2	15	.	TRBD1	TGTGCCAGCAGCCCGATGACAGGGGCGGCCTATGGCTACACCTTC	CASSPMTGAAYGYTF
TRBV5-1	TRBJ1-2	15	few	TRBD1	TGCGCCAGCAGCGACCAGGGGGTAGCGAACTATGGCTACACCTTC	CASSDQGVANYGYTF
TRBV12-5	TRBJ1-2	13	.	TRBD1	TGTGCTAGTGGTTCCGGGACAGAATATGGCTACACCTTC	CASGSGTEYGYTF
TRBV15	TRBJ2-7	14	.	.	TGTGCCACCAGCAGAGATGCAGAATCCTACGAGCAGTACTTC	CATSRDAESYEQYF
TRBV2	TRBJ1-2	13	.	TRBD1	TGTGCCAGCAAGCAGGGGGTCTTCTATGGCTACACCTTC	CASKQGVFYGYTF
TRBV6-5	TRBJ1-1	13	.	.	TGTACCAGCAGCTTACAGGGTGAGACTGAAGCTTTCTTT	CTSSLQGETEAFF
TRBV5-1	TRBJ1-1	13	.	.	TGCGCCAGCAAGGCCCCTGGGAGTACTGAAGCTTTCTTT	CASKAPGSTEAFF
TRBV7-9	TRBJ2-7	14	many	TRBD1	TGTGCCAGCAGCGACCCACGACAGGGCTACGAGCAGTACTTC	CASSDPRQGYEQYF
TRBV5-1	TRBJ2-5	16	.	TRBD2	TGCGCCAGCAGCTTGGCGTTAGCGGGAGGGCAAGAGACCCAGTACTTC	CASSLALAGGQETQYF
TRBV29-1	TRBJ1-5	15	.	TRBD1	TGCAGCGTTGCACAGGGGACGAATAGCAATCAGCCCCAGCATTTT	CSVAQGTNSNQPQHF
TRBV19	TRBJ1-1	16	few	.	TGTGCCAGTAGCGCCGCTTTGGGGGCCGGGAACACTGAAGCTTTCTTT	CASSAALGAGNTEAFF
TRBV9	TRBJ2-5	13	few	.	TGTGCCAGCAGCGAGTGGGAGTGGGGGACCCAGTACTTC	CASSEWEWGTQYF
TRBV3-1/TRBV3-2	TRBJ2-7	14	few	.	TGTGCCAGCAGCCAATCTGTCGGGAGTTACGAGCAGTACTTC	CASSQSVGSYEQYF
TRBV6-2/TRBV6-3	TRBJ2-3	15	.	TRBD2	TGTGCCAGCAGTTGGACTAGCGGGAGTGCGTCTACGCAGTATTTT	CASSWTSGSASTQYF
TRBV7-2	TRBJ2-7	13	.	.	TGTGCCAGCAGCTTAGGGCAGGGTGGCGAGCAGTACTTC	CASSLGQGGEQYF